The table lists the clone carrying this TCR beta chain with a few counts. The data derive from a study of T cells in Graves' hyperthyroidism and ophthalmopathy. Template material for amplifying TCR beta CDR3 regions consisted of RNA transcripts. The HTBI set primed first-round TCR CDR3 RT-PCR. TCRdb ran MiXCR on the multiplex PCR reads and lists one entry per CDR3 protein. The data contain about 500,000 distinct CDR3 sequences, 15% to 20% of them singletons. This CDR3 has 19 residues. Germline values: CDR1 LGHDT, CDR2 YNNKEL (reference sequence). Trimming removed 4 bases at V and 0 bases at J, with 22 bases between.

The V gene is TRBV3-1, the J gene TRBJ1-3; TRBD1 might be the D (6 bases). Sequencing input: blood. The receptor's source is a woman younger than 45 with Graves' ophthalmopathy. CDR3 bases: TGTGCCAGCAGCCTGGTGGGGGGGACAATTGCCTTCTCTGGAAACACCATATATTTT. Translated: CASSLVGGTIAFSGNTIYF.